This T cell receptor (beta chain) is drawn from a study of CD4 and CD8 cells across lung adenocarcinoma regions. The germline gives CDR1 SGHTA, CDR2 FQGNSA. V was pared by 0 bases and J by 1 base, with 5 bases between. This CDR3 has 14 amino acids. TCRdb processed the PCR reads anew with MiXCR; each CDR3 protein has one entry. The sample lists approximately 4,200 distinct CDR3 sequences; around half were seen once. Donors had localized lung adenocarcinoma, a non-small cell lung cancer. The source of this sequence is a female donor with lung adenocarcinoma. The CD4 and CD8 labels of this study may be unreliable. The chain employs TRBV7-2 and TRBJ2-3; D uncertain. The sample taken for sequencing was CD4+ T cells from the center of a lung tumor. CDR3 loop: CASSLAWGTDTQYF. The CDR3 coding sequence is TGTGCCAGCAGCTTAGCTTGGGGCACAGATACGCAGTATTTT.